The next 32 T cell receptor beta chains were all read from a single sample in a study of tumor-infiltrating lymphocytes in primary liver carcinoma (dated by TCRdb to about 2017). TRIzol reagent was used to extract blood RNA from unsorted whole blood, while the DNeasy Blood & Tissue kit provided the germline DNA. Sequencing was performed on an Illumina HiSeq 2500. A constant-region primer and ProtoScript II reverse transcriptase were used to reverse-transcribe TCRbeta-specific cDNA from 500 ng total RNA. Three nested multiplex PCR rounds, following a slightly modified ARM-PCR procedure, were used to build the TCRbeta libraries. Multiplex TRBV1-TRBV30 forward primers and a Cbeta reverse primer were used in the first two PCR rounds, each of which was run for around 10 cycles. In-frame beta chains were kept once TCRdb had trimmed the public reads at Q25 with fastp and called clones with MiXCR. All rows with the same CDR3 protein become a single entry with the most common DNA and genes. Recorded for this sample are about 320,000 distinct CDR3 sequences; 50% to 70% of them occurred a single time. Of the sample, roughly 9% is held by the ten largest clones.

Sequenced input: peripheral blood. These receptors were taken from a man aged 35 to 55 with primary liver carcinoma and hepatitis B virus infection.

This clonotype has at least ten counts. J is TRBJ2-7 and V is TRBV6-1; 8 bases are a match to TRBD1. The CDR3 extends over 15 amino acids. CDR1 is MNHNS and CDR2 is SASEGT in the germline V gene. V shed 7 bases and J 6 bases; nucleotides not matched to a gene: 14. The CDR3 sequence is CASTPVTGAPTEQYF. The CDR3 nucleotides read TGTGCCAGCACTCCGGTGACAGGGGCCCCGACCGAGCAGTACTTC.

This clonotype was counted a few times. CDR3 DNA sequence: TGTGCCAGCAGAGGGGGTCCTAGGGGCTACGAGCAGTACTTC. Translating it yields CASRGGPRGYEQYF. J is TRBJ2-7 and V is TRBV28; maybe TRBD1 (6 bases). CDR3 length equals 14 residues. V lost 6 bases and J 3 bases, leaving 15 bases between the germline ends. Per the germline V gene, CDR1 is MDHEN and CDR2 is SYDVKM. Drawing the rest from reference TRBV28 and TRBJ2-7, the complete variable domain is DVKVTQSSRYLVKRTGEKVFLECVQDMDHENMFWYRQDPGLGLRLIYFSYDVKMKEKGDIPEGYSVSREKKERFSLILESASTNQTSMYLCASRGGPRGYEQYFGPGTRLTVT.

Of note for this clonotype: Possible read error: a much larger clone is one base away. The chain is built from TRBV12-3 or TRBV12-4 and TRBJ1-5; D is possibly TRBD1 (5 bases). The CDR3 runs 13 residues. V was clipped by 5 bases and J by 9 bases, with 14 bases between them. CDR3 DNA sequence: TGTGCCAGCAGTACGAGGAGTGGGGGGCCCCAGCATTTT. It encodes CASSTRSGGPQHF.

Comments on this clonotype: The junction shows a germline mismatch at one end, possibly a read error. The chain uses TRBV5-4 and TRBJ2-1, with 8 bases fitting TRBD1. The germline CDR1 and CDR2 sequences are SGHNT and YYREEE (reference sequence). CDR3 length: 17 amino acids. DNA for the CDR3: TGTACCAGCAACCCCGGCGGACAGGGAAGCTCCTACAATGAGCAGATCTTC. This encodes CTSNPGGQGSSYNEQIF.

As to this clonotype: A much more abundant neighbour one base away suggests this may be a read error. The V and J genes are TRBV6-5 and TRBJ2-5; 7 bases are a match to TRBD1. The V gene's germline CDR1 is MNHEY and CDR2 SVGAGI. After removal of 5 bases from V and 2 bases from J, the junction contained 8 bases not matched to a gene. This CDR3 has 15 amino acids. In nucleotides, the CDR3 is TGTGCCAGCAGTAGAGGACAGGAGCGACAAGAGACCCAGTACTTC. Translated, it gives CASSRGQERQETQYF.

As for this clonotype: This may be a read error: a much more frequent sequence differs by one nucleotide. The gene calls are TRBV4-3 and TRBJ1-2; tentatively, D is TRBD1 (5 bases). The germline gives CDR1 LGHNA, CDR2 YSLEER. The CDR3 runs 15 residues. This chain's CDR3 is CASTQDGGGDYGYTF. The DNA for the CDR3 is TGCGCCAGCACCCAAGATGGGGGGGGAGACTATGGCTACACCTTC.

Regarding this clonotype: At one of its ends the junction is not consistent with the germline gene, which may arise from a read error. This chain links TRBV5-1 with TRBJ2-7, with D tentatively TRBD1 (5 bases). This CDR3 region has 16 residues. CDR1 is SGHRS and CDR2 is YFSETQ in the germline V gene. CDR3 in DNA: TGCGCCAGCAGCTTGGGTGGGGCAGGGATCCCCTATGAGCAGTACTTC. Translating it yields CASSLGGAGIPYEQYF.

This clonotype was recorded a few times. This clone may be a read error of a much larger clone one base away. The genes are TRBV29-1 and TRBJ2-1; maybe TRBD2 (6 bases). This CDR3 is 13 amino acids long. Per germline, CDR1 SQVTM and CDR2 ANQGSEA. The germline V and J ends were trimmed by 6 bases and 8 bases, with 17 bases remaining between them. In DNA, the CDR3 is TGCAGCGTCGCCCGGGACTCTCAGGATGAGCAGTTCTTC. This sequence encodes CSVARDSQDEQFF.

As concerns this clonotype: This may stem from a read error, because a much larger clone lies one nucleotide away. This chain connects TRBV29-1 to TRBJ2-1, with D maybe TRBD1 (6 bases). The germline V gene has CDR1 SQVTM and CDR2 ANQGSEA. The CDR3 has 11 residues. V was clipped by 7 bases and J by 6 bases, with 10 bases between them. This chain's CDR3 is CSGGTSNEQFF. The CDR3 DNA is TGCAGCGGGGGGACAAGCAATGAGCAGTTCTTC.

Turning to this clonotype: This may be a read error, as it is one base from a much larger clone. The V gene is TRBV6-5, the J gene TRBJ1-1; perhaps TRBD1 as D (6 bases). CDR3 length: 13 residues. The germline V gene encodes CDR1 MNHEY and CDR2 SVGAGI. The CDR3 region is CASSYMGGLESFF. CDR3 nucleotide sequence: TGTGCCAGCAGTTACATGGGGGGCCTTGAATCTTTCTTT.

The table lists this clonotype with a count of one. Here the CDR3 omits its conserved ending phenylalanine or tryptophan, so a read error is the likely source. The chain links TRBV4-2 to TRBJ2-7; possibly TRBD2 for D (7 bases). The V gene's germline CDR1 is LGHNA and CDR2 YNFKEQ. V was cut by 0 bases and J by 5 bases, with 14 bases left in between. The CDR3 runs to 15 residues. DNA for the CDR3: TGTGCCAGCAGCCAAGATAGTGGGAGGGACAACGAGCAGTACTTA. Translation gives CASSQDSGRDNEQYL.

For this clonotype: A much larger clone is a single base away; this may be a read error. The V gene is TRBV6-1, the J gene TRBJ2-3; 8 bases are shared with TRBD1. V shed 6 bases and J 5 bases; nucleotides not matched to a gene: 4. Germline assignment: CDR1 MNHNS and CDR2 SASEGT. CDR3 length equals 13 residues. CDR3 coding DNA: TGTGCCAGCAGAGTGACAGGGGAAGATACGCAGTATTTT. It codes for CASRVTGEDTQYF.

This clonotype was found once. The germline gene is not matched at one end of the junction; a read error may be the cause. This chain uses TRBV12-3 or TRBV12-4 with TRBJ2-5; D may be TRBD2 (5 bases). This CDR3 has 14 amino acids. The CDR3 region has the DNA TGTACCAGCAGGTCCCCGGGGTTAGGAGAGACCCAGTACTTC. It specifies CTSRSPGLGETQYF.

The V and J genes are TRBV18 and TRBJ2-2; 8 positions match TRBD1. The CDR3 extends over 16 amino acids. The ends lost 2 bases at V and 4 bases at J; junction bases unmatched: 6. In germline, CDR1 is KGHSH, CDR2 LQKENI. The CDR3 coding sequence is TGTGCCAGCTCACCAGACACAGGGGGTTTCACCGGGGAGCTGTTTTTT. It encodes CASSPDTGGFTGELFF.

The chain employs TRBV18 and TRBJ2-3; D unclear. With 4 bases removed from V and 5 bases from J, the gap between germline ends came to 7 bases. Germline V CDR1 and CDR2: KGHSH, LQKENI. The CDR3 has 12 amino acids. This CDR3 reads CASSQEIDTQYF. CDR3 DNA sequence: TGTGCCAGCTCACAAGAGATAGATACGCAGTATTTT.

In this sample, this clonotype turned up a few times. CDR3 bases: TGTGCCAGCAGGTCCCCCGGCAGGGGGCGCGGGGAGCTGTTTTTT. Its translation is CASRSPGRGRGELFF. The chain links TRBV6-2 or TRBV6-3 to TRBJ2-2; 8 bases are a match to TRBD1. The J segment lost 7 bases and the V segment lost 6 bases, leaving 10 bases of the junction unmatched. The CDR3 spans 15 residues. Germline V CDR1 and CDR2: MNHEY, SVGEGT.

With regard to this clonotype: Since a much larger clone is just one base distant, this may be a read error. V and J are TRBV10-3 and TRBJ2-3; no firm D call. The CDR3 runs to 11 residues. Trimming left V 9 bases short and J 2 bases short, with 6 bases between. The germline V gene has CDR1 ENHRY and CDR2 SYGVKD. CDR3 bases: TGTGCCATTCAGTTCACAGATACGCAGTATTTT. It is translated as CAIQFTDTQYF.

This clonotype was detected ten times or more. The CDR3 end shows no conserved phenylalanine or tryptophan, and so a read error is likely. No DNA is shown, since the ends of the CDR3 on it are uncertain; the CDR3 is the one TCRdb lists. V usage is TRBV6-1 and J usage is TRBJ2-4; no check of the table's D call, TRBD2, against the DNA was made. Germline V lookup: CDR1 MNHNS, CDR2 SASEGT. The CDR3 length equals 13 residues, ends included. This CDR3 is CASSERRGYGPFL.

This clonotype has just a few counts. V usage is TRBV6-5 and J usage is TRBJ2-4, with D perhaps TRBD1 (5 bases). Germline V gene data show CDR1 as MNHEY and CDR2 as SVGAGI. V shed 5 bases and J shed 6 bases, with 14 bases lying between them. The CDR3 has 14 residues. The CDR3 spells CASSPEDTRNIQYF. The CDR3 DNA is TGTGCCAGCAGTCCAGAGGACACCCGAAACATTCAGTACTTC.

In this sample, this clonotype turned up many times. The junction and the germline gene differ at one end; a read error may be behind it. The genes are TRBV5-1 and TRBJ1-1; TRBD1 matches at 8 bases. This CDR3 region has 14 residues. Germline CDR1 is SGHRS and CDR2 is YFSETQ. CDR3 residues: CASSSGQANTEAFF. CDR3 bases: TGTGCCAGCAGCTCGGGACAGGCGAACACTGAAGCTTTCTTT.

Points on this clonotype: A much bigger clone sits one base away, suggesting this may be a read error. This chain links TRBV7-8 with TRBJ1-1; D call uncertain. The CDR3 is 13 residues long. V was clipped by 2 bases and J by 4 bases, with 8 bases between them. Germline assignment: CDR1 SGHVS and CDR2 FQNEAQ. CDR3 coding DNA: TGTGCCAGCAGCTTAACATGGGGCACTGAAGCTTTCTTT. Translation: CASSLTWGTEAFF.

This clonotype was counted a single time. The CDR3 loop is CTTTAGLAGGSRSYNEQFF. The CDR3, as DNA: TGCACCACAACGGCGGGTCTAGCGGGAGGGTCGAGGTCCTACAATGAGCAGTTCTTC. The rearrangement joins TRBV29-1 to TRBJ2-1, with 12 bases aligning to TRBD2. The CDR3 runs 19 residues. In germline, CDR1 is SQVTM, CDR2 ANQGSEA.

This clonotype was found once. An end of the junction does not agree with germline; a read error may underlie this. CDR3 residues: CASSLGQNYDYTF. CDR3 in DNA: TGTGCCAGCAGCTTAGGTCAGAACTATGACTACACCTTC. This chain links TRBV13 with TRBJ1-2, with unresolved D. Germline V gives CDR1 PRHDT, CDR2 FYEKMQ (reference sequence). This CDR3 region has 13 residues.

In this sample, this clonotype turned up many times. This chain uses TRBV29-1 with TRBJ2-1; 8 bases line up with TRBD1. This CDR3 is 15 amino acids long. Germline V gene data show CDR1 as SQVTM and CDR2 as ANQGSEA. With 5 bases clipped from V and 1 base from J, the junction kept 7 bases outside the gene matches. CDR3 sequence: CSVIRRGLSYNEQFF. CDR3 bases: TGCAGCGTTATACGCAGGGGGCTGTCCTACAATGAGCAGTTCTTC.

The V call is TRBV10-3, the J call TRBJ2-2, with TRBD2 matching 10 bases. The V gene end was trimmed by 4 bases and the J gene end by 3 bases; junction bases not matched to a gene: 2. The CDR3 runs 15 residues. Germline-derived CDR1 and CDR2 are ENHRY and SYGVKD. CDR3 nucleotides: TGTGCCATCAGTGGGGGGACTAGCGACACCGGGGAGCTGTTTTTT. Translating gives CAISGGTSDTGELFF.

Concerning this clonotype: One end of the junction does not line up with germline, which may come from a read error. The chain combines TRBV20-1 with TRBJ2-4, with TRBD2 matching 7 bases. The CDR3 covers 17 residues. In germline, CDR1 is DFQATT, CDR2 SNEGSKA (reference sequence). The CDR3 loop is CSARTALAALAKNIQHF. The CDR3 DNA follows: TGCAGTGCTAGGACTGCGCTAGCGGCCCTAGCCAAAAACATTCAGCACTTC.

Of note for this clonotype: A much larger clonotype is one base distant, so this may be a read error. The gene calls are TRBV29-1 and TRBJ2-3, with D possibly matching TRBD2 (5 bases). The CDR3 is 13 amino acids. Trimming removed 6 bases at V and 1 base at J, with 11 bases between. Germline-derived CDR1 and CDR2 are SQVTM and ANQGSEA. The CDR3 sequence is CSVADQRTDTQYF. The CDR3, as DNA: TGCAGCGTAGCGGACCAGCGCACAGATACGCAGTATTTT.

With respect to this clonotype: With a much larger clone just one base away, this may be a read error. This is likely a read error, given that the CDR3 carries no conserved phenylalanine or tryptophan at its end. This rearrangement joins TRBV5-1 to TRBJ2-4; D may be TRBD1 (5 bases). This CDR3 has 13 residues. Germline lookup yields CDR1 SGHRS and CDR2 YFSETQ. Trimming pared 0 bases from V and 6 bases from J, leaving 7 bases between. The CDR3 loop reads CASSLDRRNIQYL. The CDR3 DNA follows: TGCGCCAGCAGCTTGGACAGGAGAAACATTCAGTACCTC.

The chain joins TRBV12-3 or TRBV12-4 to TRBJ2-7; D remains ambiguous. The length of the CDR3 is 13 residues. V was clipped by 6 bases and J by 3 bases, with 12 bases between them. The CDR3 DNA reads as TGTGCCAGCAGCACCCCTCCCAGCTACGAGCAGTACTTC. Encoded protein: CASSTPPSYEQYF.

Remarks on this clonotype: The junction departs from germline at one end; a sequencing error may be responsible. The J gene is TRBJ2-5, the V gene TRBV10-3, with D maybe TRBD2 (6 bases). The CDR3 totals 12 residues. The germline gives CDR1 ENHRY, CDR2 SYGVKD. CDR3 nucleotides: TGTGCCACCAGTGAGACGAGGGAGGCCCTGTACTTC. It translates to CATSETREALYF.

Regarding this clonotype: This sequence may be a read error, since a much larger clone differs from it by one base. This chain uses TRBV5-4 with TRBJ2-3, with D unclear. The CDR3 has 14 residues. The V gene's germline CDR1 is SGHNT and CDR2 YYREEE (reference sequence). V was shortened by 9 bases and J by 2 bases, with 16 bases between the two germline ends. CDR3: CATRRAELTDTQYF. The DNA of the CDR3 is TGTGCCACCAGACGGGCGGAGCTCACAGATACGCAGTATTTT.

This clonotype was detected many times. The chain couples TRBV11-1 to TRBJ2-1; D is uncertain. Per germline, CDR1 SGHAT and CDR2 FQDESV (reference sequence). This CDR3 has 17 residues. Trimming took 5 bases from V and 5 from J, leaving 22 bases between them. CDR3: CASSPVGSANINNEQFF. CDR3 DNA sequence: TGTGCCAGCAGCCCTGTCGGTAGTGCCAATATTAACAATGAGCAGTTCTTC.